This TCR beta chain stems from a study of PD-1 blockade in classical Hodgkin lymphoma (dated by TCRdb to 2019 to 2021). Notes on the research overall: Nivolumab dosing was 3 mg/kg intravenously every 2 weeks, continuing until either disease progression or unacceptable toxicity. A peripheral blood immune signature of response to PD-1 blockade in classical Hodgkin lymphoma was defined using TCR beta sequencing and CyTOF. The full study reports these points: CD4+ but not CD8+ TCR diversity rose significantly by C4D1 (p=0.0027 vs p=0.16), most apparent in complete responders (p=0.02). Newly diagnosed patients were reported to have lower baseline TCR diversity than healthy donors, and relapsed/refractory patients were reported to have lower baseline TCR diversity still. Baseline diversity similar to that of newly diagnosed patients was observed in trial patients achieving complete response, whereas significantly lower diversity was observed in partial responders and progressors. The study covered only a single clinical trial cohort, and the causes of the repertoire differences, possibly disease activity or prior therapy, were still not defined. Patients starting nivolumab less than 1 year after ASCT had lower diversity and were excluded from later analyses to avoid confounding by immune reconstitution.

The Qiagen DNeasy kit was used to extract genomic DNA both from unsorted PBMCs and from the negatively selected CD4+ and CD8+ fractions. Using primers that anneal to V and J segments, immunoSEQ multiplex PCR amplified the TCR beta CDR3 regions. A synthetic immune receptor repertoire was used to minimize amplification bias, and any residual bias was removed computationally once sequencing was done. The authors processed their data as follows. Repertoire diversity was quantified as the Shannon entropy index using custom Python scripts. The unsorted, CD4+ and CD8+ repertoires were each analyzed separately, with the exception of combined analyses, where CD4+ and CD8+ sequences were merged in silico. Clonal expansion was defined as at least a 2-fold frequency increase after treatment relative to C1D1, with a pseudocount of 0.5 for undetected baseline clones. Clones with 0 or 1 copy at C1D1 were defined as singleton clones, while clones with 2 or more copies were defined as non-singleton clones. By matching protein sequences in sorted samples from the same patient, clones expanded in unsorted samples were annotated as CD4+, CD8+ or unknown. Wilcoxon tests on paired samples were used to test changes in diversity from C1D1 to C4D1. Sourced from immuneACCESS, this table was stored by TCRdb with only in-frame sequences that have V and J called. A share of the clones is absent; for the studies checked, an unresolved V gene accounts for under half, and the remainder has no known explanation. V, J and clone size are those of that table, while D and trimming were read from the DNA. This sample is represented by about 6,400 clones; roughly nine tenths of them were singletons. The ten biggest clones cover under 1.5% of the sample.

Comment on this clone: Its recognized antigen is unknown. No much larger clone exists at a distance of one base, and base qualities are not known.

The germline V gene encodes CDR1 SGHRS and CDR2 YFSETQ. The CDR3 covers 15 residues, taking in both the cysteine and the phenylalanine. This entry keeps only the CDR3 DNA: 45 bases, framed from base 1. Relative to germline, V is 4 bases shorter and J is 2 bases shorter, with 16 bases between their ends. The time point label corresponds to: cycle 4 day 1 (C4D1), after around six weeks of nivolumab. All trial patients had relapsed after autologous stem cell transplantation, with cohorts A, B and C differing in prior brentuximab vedotin exposure. A Miltenyi CD4+ T cell isolation kit was used for magnetic negative selection to purify CD4+ T cells from thawed PBMCs. The trial cohort was composed of about 60 patients with relapsed/refractory classical Hodgkin lymphoma, for whom complete response, partial response or progressive disease was recorded as best overall response. Trial patients were treated with single-agent nivolumab in the multi-cohort phase II CheckMate 205 trial. Best overall response was determined by an independent review committee according to the 2007 International Working Group response criteria. Trial PBMCs were obtained immediately prior to nivolumab initiation (C1D1) and on therapy at cycle 2 day 1 and cycle 4 day 1. Peripheral blood was collected in 8 mL Vacutainer Cell Preparation Tubes, from which PBMCs were isolated by centrifugation and then cryopreserved. Purified CD4+ and CD8+ fractions were prepared only for cases with an additional available PBMC sample. On LS columns in a quadroMACS separator, the magnetically labelled cells were depleted, and the flow-through was collected as the purified fraction.

The chain uses TRBV5-1 and TRBJ2-7; matching of 6 bases hints at TRBD1 as the D gene. The receptor comes from a human donor with classical Hodgkin lymphoma. Sequenced here: CD4+ T cells from blood, sampled before the fourth cycle of nivolumab. The nucleotides read TGCGCCAGCAGCCTTCTCCGGGACAAACCCTACGAGCAGTACTTC. This is translated as CASSLLRDKPYEQYF.